This TCR beta chain was observed in a study of CD8+CD57+ T cells in acquired aplastic anemia. The template for TCR beta VDJ and CDR3 sequence profiling was genomic DNA. One entry per CDR3 protein results from TCRdb running MiXCR on the reads. The data hold approximately 260,000 distinct CDR3 sequences, with around 82% observed a single time. This CDR3 region has 14 residues. The germline V gene encodes CDR1 SGHVS and CDR2 FQNEAQ. As regards this clonotype: One junction end does not reproduce the germline sequence, and a read error may be involved.

Only patients with CD8+CD57+ cell expansion on flow cytometry were chosen for sequencing. The source material was sorted CD4+, CD8+, or CD8+CD57+ T cells (not recorded which) from PBMCs. This sequence was found in a human donor with aplastic anemia. This chain links TRBV7-8 with TRBJ2-1; D gene uncertain. The CDR3 nucleotides are TGTGCCAGCAGTCTGACGTCGTGTTACAATGCGCAGTTCTTC. Amino acids: CASSLTSCYNAQFF.